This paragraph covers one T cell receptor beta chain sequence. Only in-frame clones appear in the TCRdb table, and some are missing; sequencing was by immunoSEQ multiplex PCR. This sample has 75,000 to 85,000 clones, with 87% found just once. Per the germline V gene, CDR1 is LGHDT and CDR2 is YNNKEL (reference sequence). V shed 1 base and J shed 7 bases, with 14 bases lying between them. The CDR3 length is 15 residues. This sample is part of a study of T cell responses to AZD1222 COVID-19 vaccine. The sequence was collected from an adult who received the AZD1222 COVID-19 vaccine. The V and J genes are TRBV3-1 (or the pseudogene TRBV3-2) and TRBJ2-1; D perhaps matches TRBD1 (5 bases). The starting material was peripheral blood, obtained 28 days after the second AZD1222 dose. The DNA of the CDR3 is TGTGCCAGCAGCCAAGGCCTGGGGCAGGGAAATGAGCAGTTCTTC. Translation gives CASSQGLGQGNEQFF.